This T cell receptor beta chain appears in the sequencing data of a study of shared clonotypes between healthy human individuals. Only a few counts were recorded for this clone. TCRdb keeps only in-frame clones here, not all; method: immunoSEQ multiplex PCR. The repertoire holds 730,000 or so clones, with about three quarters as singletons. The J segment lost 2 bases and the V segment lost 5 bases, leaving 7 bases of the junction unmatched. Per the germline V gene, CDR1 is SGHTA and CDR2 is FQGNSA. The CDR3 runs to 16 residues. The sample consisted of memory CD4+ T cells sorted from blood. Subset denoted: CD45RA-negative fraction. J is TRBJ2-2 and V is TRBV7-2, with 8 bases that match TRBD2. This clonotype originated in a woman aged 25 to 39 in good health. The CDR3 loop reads CASSQLAAFNTGELFF. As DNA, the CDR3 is TGTGCCAGCAGCCAACTAGCGGCCTTTAACACCGGGGAGCTGTTTTTT.